The next 24 T cell receptor beta chains were all read from a single sample in a study of T cell responses to AZD1222 COVID-19 vaccine. Assay used: immunoSEQ multiplex PCR; TCRdb lists only in-frame clones, some missing. This sample yields about 110,000 clones, of which 88% are seen a single time; less than 6% belongs to the top ten. This specimen consisted of peripheral blood, obtained on day 0 of AZD1222 vaccination. The receptors were gathered from an adult in good health.

The V and J genes are TRBV5-4 and TRBJ2-4; D remains unclear. The germline V and J ends were trimmed by 9 bases and 5 bases, with 9 bases remaining between them. CDR3 length: 11 residues. Germline CDR1 is SGHNT and CDR2 is YYREEE (reference sequence). CDR3 DNA sequence: TGTGCCACCCGTCGGGAAAACATTCAGTACTTC. Amino acid sequence: CATRRENIQYF.

The sample holds one count of this clone. This rearrangement joins TRBV2 to TRBJ1-6, with D perhaps TRBD1 (5 bases). CDR3 length: 16 amino acids. V was trimmed by 1 base and J by 9 bases, leaving 16 bases between them. Germline values: CDR1 SNHLY, CDR2 FYNNEI. For the CDR3, the DNA is TGTGCCAGCAGTGAAGGCGGCAGGGCTGTGGGTTCACCCCTCCACTTT. Translating gives CASSEGGRAVGSPLHF.

The chain is built from TRBV13 and TRBJ2-7; D is tentatively TRBD1 or TRBD2 (5 bases each). The V end was cut by 5 bases, the J end by 2 bases, with 13 bases between. CDR3 length equals 14 residues. Germline V gene data show CDR1 as PRHDT and CDR2 as FYEKMQ (reference sequence). The CDR3: CASSGDGRPYEQYF. CDR3 DNA: TGTGCCAGCAGCGGGGACGGAAGACCCTACGAGCAGTACTTC.

The V gene is TRBV2, the J gene TRBJ1-5; no definite D call. The CDR3 is 13 amino acids. V dropped 4 bases and J dropped 2 bases, with 6 bases sitting between them. The germline CDR1 and CDR2 sequences are SNHLY and FYNNEI. CDR3 DNA sequence: TGTGCCAGCAGTGGGGAAGGCAATCAGCCCCAGCATTTT. This encodes CASSGEGNQPQHF.

This chain uses TRBV28 with TRBJ1-1; TRBD1 matches at 8 bases. This CDR3 contains 18 residues. CDR1 is MDHEN, CDR2 SYDVKM, per germline. V shed 6 bases, J shed 5 bases, and the junction held 20 bases outside the gene matches. The CDR3 DNA follows: TGTGCCAGCAGCACAGGGGGATCGGGGTTAGTGGGGAGAACTGAAGCTTTCTTT. It encodes CASSTGGSGLVGRTEAFF.

The chain links TRBV6-2 or TRBV6-3 to TRBJ1-1; the D gene is possibly TRBD1 (5 bases). V gave up 2 bases and J gave up 3 bases, with 13 bases separating them. CDR1 is MNHEY and CDR2 is SVGEGT in the germline V gene. The CDR3 runs 15 residues. CDR3 nucleotides: TGTGCCAGCAGTTACGATCAGGGTCGGCACACTGAAGCTTTCTTT. This encodes CASSYDQGRHTEAFF.

The J gene is TRBJ1-1, the V gene TRBV19; weak D call: TRBD1 (5 bases). Trimming took 1 base from V and 0 from J, leaving 9 bases between them. Germline CDR1 reads LNHDA; CDR2 reads SQIVND (reference sequence). The CDR3 sequence is 15 residues long. CDR3 sequence reads: CASSIGLGVNTEAFF. The CDR3 DNA follows: TGTGCCAGTAGTATAGGGTTAGGGGTGAACACTGAAGCTTTCTTT.

The CDR3 reads CASSPRRVHEQFF. The CDR3 coding sequence is TGTGCCAGCTCACCAAGGAGGGTCCATGAGCAGTTCTTC. V gene TRBV18 combines with J gene TRBJ2-1; D is perhaps TRBD2 (6 bases). The V end lost 2 bases, the J end lost 8 bases, and 10 bases lay between the germline ends. Germline assignment: CDR1 KGHSH and CDR2 LQKENI. The CDR3 length is 13 residues.

The chain combines TRBV6-5 with TRBJ1-1; D is ambiguous. The germline V gene encodes CDR1 MNHEY and CDR2 SVGAGI. Trimming removed 4 bases at V and 0 bases at J, with 9 bases between. The CDR3 contains 14 residues. The DNA for the CDR3 is TGTGCCAGCAGTTCCGACACCCTGAACACTGAAGCTTTCTTT. Its protein product is CASSSDTLNTEAFF.

This sequence joins TRBV18 and TRBJ1-4, with a tentative D call TRBD1 (5 bases). CDR1 is KGHSH, CDR2 LQKENI, per germline. This CDR3 spans 15 amino acids. Trimming left V 5 bases short and J 5 bases short, with 15 bases between. CDR3 coding DNA: TGTGCCAGCTCAGAACGTGAGGGGCCAAATGAAAAACTGTTTTTT. Translation: CASSEREGPNEKLFF.

The J gene is TRBJ2-5, the V gene TRBV5-1; the match to TRBD2 covers 7 bases. J gave up 4 bases and V 0 bases, and 6 bases lay outside the gene matches. CDR1 and CDR2 (germline): SGHRS, YFSETQ. The CDR3 has 15 amino acids. The CDR3 spells CASSLGTSEVETQYF. CDR3 nucleotide sequence: TGCGCCAGCAGCTTGGGAACTAGCGAGGTAGAGACCCAGTACTTC.

This clone showed up just once. The rearrangement joins TRBV5-5 to TRBJ1-1, with 8 bases identical to TRBD1. The trim removed 3 bases at V and 6 bases at J, leaving 7 bases unmatched. The CDR3 has 14 residues. Germline CDR1 reads SGHKS; CDR2 reads YYEKEE (reference sequence). CDR3 amino acids: CASSSRVGQAEAFF. As DNA, the CDR3 is TGTGCCAGCAGCTCTCGCGTGGGACAGGCTGAAGCTTTCTTT.

This clone was picked up a small number of times. The rearrangement links TRBV7-2 to TRBJ1-5; D remains ambiguous. Germline V gives CDR1 SGHTA, CDR2 FQGNSA. The CDR3 is 13 amino acids. The ends were cut back, 1 base at V and 4 bases at J, with 5 bases in the middle. Written as DNA, the CDR3 is TGTGCCAGCAGCTTAGGGGAAAATCAGCCCCAGCATTTT. It codes for CASSLGENQPQHF.

The chain carries TRBV27 and TRBJ1-1; D is undetermined. This CDR3 comprises 12 residues. Trimming removed 6 bases at V and 4 bases at J, with 9 bases between. Germline-derived CDR1 and CDR2 are MNHEY and SMNVEV (reference sequence). The CDR3 is CASSSVGTEAFF. The CDR3 DNA follows: TGTGCCAGCAGCTCTGTGGGCACTGAAGCTTTCTTT.

The chain combines TRBV5-1 with TRBJ1-4; TRBD1 aligns across 10 bases. Trimming cost V 5 bases and J 7 bases; bases outside gene matches: 11. Germline CDR1 and CDR2: SGHRS and YFSETQ. The CDR3 runs 16 residues. The CDR3 DNA reads as TGCGCCAGCAGTTCCCATGGGGGACAGGGGTCTGAAAAACTGTTTTTT. Translation: CASSSHGGQGSEKLFF.

This chain joins TRBV2 and TRBJ1-2; no reliable D call. CDR1 and CDR2 from the germline V gene are SNHLY and FYNNEI. The V gene lost 1 base and the J gene lost 6 bases, with 12 bases spanning the gap. This CDR3 has 14 residues. In nucleotides, the CDR3 is TGTGCCAGCAGTGAAGGGTCCTTTGGCCATGGCTACACCTTC. This gives the protein CASSEGSFGHGYTF.

The chain joins TRBV7-6 to TRBJ1-4; no firm D call. V was clipped by 5 bases and J by 13 bases, with 17 bases between them. CDR3 length equals 13 residues. Per germline, CDR1 SGHVS and CDR2 FNYEAQ. This chain's CDR3 is CASSGKGRNGLFF. The CDR3 DNA reads as TGTGCCAGCAGCGGCAAGGGAAGGAACGGACTGTTTTTT.

The rearrangement uses TRBV10-1 and TRBJ2-7; 9 nucleotides agree with TRBD1. The CDR3 loop spans 14 amino acids. The ends lost 6 bases at V and 7 bases at J; junction bases unmatched: 10. Germline V CDR1 and CDR2: WNHNN, SYGVQD (reference sequence). CDR3 protein: CASSSGTGLWEQYF. CDR3 nucleotides: TGCGCCAGCAGCTCGGGGACAGGGTTGTGGGAGCAGTACTTC.

The V and J genes are TRBV3-1 (or the pseudogene TRBV3-2) and TRBJ1-1, with TRBD1 as a possible D gene (5 bases). There are 14 residues in the CDR3. CDR1 and CDR2 (germline): LGHDT, YNNKEL (reference sequence). V lost 4 bases, J lost 4 bases, and 13 bases lay in between. CDR3 in amino acids: CASSPFGGFTEAFF. Here the CDR3 DNA reads TGTGCCAGCAGCCCATTCGGGGGGTTCACTGAAGCTTTCTTT.

V and J are TRBV6-1 and TRBJ2-1; 11 bases map to TRBD2. CDR3 length equals 17 residues. Germline V gene sequence: CDR1 MNHNS, CDR2 SASEGT. V was pared by 2 bases and J by 2 bases, with 5 bases of the junction left unmatched. CDR3 nucleotides: TGTGCCAGCAGTGAACGGCTAGCGGGGGGTCCCTACAATGAGCAGTTCTTC. It encodes CASSERLAGGPYNEQFF.

The V call is TRBV5-4, the J call TRBJ2-1, with 9 bases identical to TRBD2. The V gene end was trimmed by 3 bases and the J gene end by 1 base; junction bases not matched to a gene: 5. The CDR3 extends over 16 amino acids. Germline assignment: CDR1 SGHNT and CDR2 YYREEE (reference sequence). The DNA of the CDR3 is TGTGCCAGCAGCTGGAGCGGGGGGCGTTCCTACAATGAGCAGTTCTTC. Its protein product is CASSWSGGRSYNEQFF.

The chain employs TRBV3-1 (or the pseudogene TRBV3-2) and TRBJ2-7; D not resolved. This CDR3 is 11 amino acids long. Trimming took off 3 bases at V and 12 bases at J, with 12 bases between the two ends. Germline V CDR1 and CDR2: LGHDT, YNNKEL (reference sequence). CDR3 nucleotides: TGTGCCAGCAGCCAGTCCGGGCTTCGGTACTTC. This gives the protein CASSQSGLRYF.

This clone was recorded once. The rearrangement joins TRBV5-6 to TRBJ1-2; 7 nucleotides match TRBD1. Germline values: CDR1 SGHDT, CDR2 YYEEEE. CDR3 size: 15 residues. V was pared by 0 bases and J by 5 bases, with 7 bases of the junction left unmatched. CDR3 in DNA: TGTGCCAGCAGCTTGGATCCAGGGGGAGATTATGGCTACACCTTC. It is translated as CASSLDPGGDYGYTF.

This rearrangement joins TRBV2 to TRBJ1-1; D is uncertain. V gave up 4 bases and J gave up 1 base, with 7 bases separating them. The CDR3 length is 13 residues. The V gene's germline CDR1 is SNHLY and CDR2 FYNNEI. CDR3: CASSGNRNTEAFF. In DNA, the CDR3 is TGTGCCAGCAGTGGTAACAGGAACACTGAAGCTTTCTTT.